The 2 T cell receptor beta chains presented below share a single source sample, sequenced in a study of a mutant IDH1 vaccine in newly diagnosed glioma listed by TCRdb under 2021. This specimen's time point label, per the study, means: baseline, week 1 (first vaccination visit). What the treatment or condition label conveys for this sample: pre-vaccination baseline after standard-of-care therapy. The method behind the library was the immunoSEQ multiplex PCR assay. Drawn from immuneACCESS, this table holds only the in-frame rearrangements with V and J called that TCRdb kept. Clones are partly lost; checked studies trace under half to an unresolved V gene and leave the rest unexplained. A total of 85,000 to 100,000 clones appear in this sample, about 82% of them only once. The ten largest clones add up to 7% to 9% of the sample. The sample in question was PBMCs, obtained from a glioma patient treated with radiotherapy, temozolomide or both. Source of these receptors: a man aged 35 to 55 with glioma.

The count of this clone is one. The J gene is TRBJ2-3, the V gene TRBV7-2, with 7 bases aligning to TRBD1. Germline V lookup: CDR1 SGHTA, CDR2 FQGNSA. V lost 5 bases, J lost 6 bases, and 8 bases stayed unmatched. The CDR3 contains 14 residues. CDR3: CASSVQGIGDTQYF. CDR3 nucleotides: TGTGCCAGCAGCGTACAGGGGATTGGTGATACGCAGTATTTT.

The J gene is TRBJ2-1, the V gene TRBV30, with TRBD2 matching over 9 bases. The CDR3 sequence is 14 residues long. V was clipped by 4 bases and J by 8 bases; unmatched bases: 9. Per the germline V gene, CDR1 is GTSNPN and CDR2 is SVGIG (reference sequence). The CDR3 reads CAWNLRGGLDEQFF. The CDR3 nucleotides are TGTGCCTGGAACTTGCGGGGGGGGCTCGATGAGCAGTTCTTC.